These T cell receptor beta chains were read from a single sample in a study of blood T cell repertoires in COVID-19. The repertoire was sequenced with immunoSEQ multiplex PCR; TCRdb's copy has only in-frame clones and lacks some. Of approximately 65,000 clones listed, over 75% are singletons. Sequenced material: peripheral blood. The receptors derive from a human donor in a cohort sampled during active COVID-19. Both conserved end residues are part of each CDR3. The D gene is left open where the match is weak. A clone size is listed for some rows: how often the clone was seen (once, few, many), or a class if it is expanded.

>TRBV28|TRBD1|TRBJ2-7|once
CASSLMGQGDYEQYF
TGTGCCAGCAGTTTAATGGGACAGGGGGATTACGAGCAGTACTTC
>TRBV5-1|TRBD2|TRBJ2-3|-
CASSAGDYRTQYF
TGCGCCAGCAGCGCTGGGGACTACCGAACGCAGTATTTT
>TRBV6-2/TRBV6-3|TRBD1|TRBJ1-2|-
CASSSTGTGKDGYTF
TGTGCCAGCAGTTCCACCGGGACAGGGAAGGATGGCTACACCTTC
>TRBV28|-|TRBJ2-1|-
CASSLWRQSSYNEQFF
TGTGCCAGCAGTTTATGGAGGCAGAGCTCCTACAATGAGCAGTTCTTC
>TRBV29-1|-|TRBJ2-1|-
CSVSRGFLSYNEQFF
TGCAGCGTGTCGCGGGGTTTCCTCTCCTACAATGAGCAGTTCTTC
>TRBV5-1|-|TRBJ2-7|few
CASSPPSGNEQYF
TGCGCCAGCAGCCCCCCGTCAGGGAACGAGCAGTACTTC
>TRBV4-3|-|TRBJ1-3|-
CASSQGTSSGNTIYF
TGCGCCAGCAGCCAGGGGACTAGCTCTGGAAACACCATATATTTT
>TRBV7-2|-|TRBJ1-1|-
CASSLGRRNTEAFF
TGTGCCAGCAGCTTAGGTAGGAGGAACACTGAAGCTTTCTTT
>TRBV5-6|-|TRBJ2-2|-
CASSFIPNTGELFF
TGTGCCAGCAGCTTTATCCCGAACACCGGGGAGCTGTTTTTT
>TRBV28|-|TRBJ1-5|-
CASSLRGIGPQHF
TGTGCCAGCAGTTTACGGGGTATCGGGCCCCAGCATTTT
>TRBV6-5|TRBD2|TRBJ2-5|-
CASKNHGGSRTQYF
TGTGCCAGCAAGAACCACGGGGGGTCGAGGACCCAGTACTTC
>TRBV19|-|TRBJ1-2|-
CASSASGAPIYGYTF
TGTGCCAGTAGCGCATCAGGGGCCCCGATTTATGGCTACACCTTC
>TRBV5-8|TRBD1|TRBJ2-5|-
CASSFGDRAKETQYF
TGTGCCAGCAGCTTCGGGGACAGGGCAAAAGAGACCCAGTACTTC
>TRBV6-6|TRBD2|TRBJ2-3|-
CASSYAVAGGTDTQYF
TGTGCCAGCAGTTACGCAGTAGCGGGGGGCACAGATACGCAGTATTTT
>TRBV5-1|TRBD2|TRBJ2-1|-
CASSPPSLAGYNEQFF
TGCGCCAGCAGCCCCCCCAGTCTAGCGGGATACAATGAGCAGTTCTTC
>TRBV19|-|TRBJ2-7|-
CASSMRSGPSISPYEQYF
TGTGCCAGTAGTATGCGGAGCGGGCCTAGTATCTCTCCCTACGAGCAGTACTTC
>TRBV18|-|TRBJ2-1|once
CASSPPGTGNWDEQFF
TGTGCCAGCTCACCACCCGGGACTGGAAATTGGGATGAGCAGTTCTTC
>TRBV29-1|TRBD1|TRBJ1-5|-
CSVRQGDSNQPQHF
TGCAGCGTTAGACAGGGGGACAGCAATCAGCCCCAGCATTTT
>TRBV5-1|TRBD1|TRBJ1-6|-
CASSLREQGAMVGSSYNSPLHF
TGCGCCAGCAGCCTGCGGGAGCAGGGGGCGATGGTTGGGAGCTCCTATAATTCACCCCTCCACTTT
>TRBV15|TRBD2|TRBJ2-2|-
CATSRDSGLAGVFTGELFF
TGTGCCACCAGCAGAGATTCCGGCCTAGCGGGAGTTTTCACCGGGGAGCTGTTTTTT
>TRBV7-2|-|TRBJ2-1|-
CASTVAGPYNEQFF
TGTGCCAGCACAGTGGCGGGGCCCTACAATGAGCAGTTCTTC
>TRBV7-2|-|TRBJ2-1|-
CASSKGLASSYNEQFF
TGTGCCAGCAGCAAGGGACTCGCGAGCTCCTACAATGAGCAGTTCTTC
>TRBV7-9|TRBD2|TRBJ2-7|-
CASRPSGSSYEQYF
TGTGCCAGCAGACCTAGCGGGAGCTCCTACGAGCAGTACTTC
>TRBV6-5|TRBD1|TRBJ1-5|-
CATLTGLSNQPQHF
TGTGCCACCTTGACAGGGCTCAGCAATCAGCCCCAGCATTTT
>TRBV5-5|TRBD1|TRBJ1-5|-
CASSLGDSSNQPQHF
TGTGCCAGCAGCTTGGGGGACAGCAGCAATCAGCCCCAGCATTTT
>TRBV27|-|TRBJ2-3|-
CASRDSGSFTDTQYF
TGTGCCAGCAGGGATAGCGGTTCGTTCACAGATACGCAGTATTTT
>TRBV6-5|-|TRBJ1-2|-
CASRPNLQGYGYTF
TGTGCCAGCAGGCCCAACTTACAGGGTTATGGCTACACCTTC
>TRBV7-6|TRBD1|TRBJ1-4|-
CASSLTGAGEKLFF
TGTGCCAGCAGCTTAACAGGGGCTGGAGAAAAACTGTTTTTT
>TRBV5-6|TRBD1|TRBJ1-6|-
CASSLPGQGLNSPLHF
TGTGCCAGCAGCTTGCCTGGACAGGGGCTGAACTCACCCCTCCACTTT
>TRBV7-9|-|TRBJ2-3|few
CASGPGNWGTDTQYF
TGTGCCAGCGGTCCAGGGAATTGGGGCACAGATACGCAGTATTTT
>TRBV29-1|TRBD1|TRBJ1-2|-
CSVEPGQGFYGYTF
TGCAGCGTTGAACCAGGACAGGGATTCTATGGCTACACCTTC